These 11 T cell receptor beta chains were sequenced from one sample in a study of blood T cell repertoires in COVID-19. Here immunoSEQ multiplex PCR was the method, and the copy in TCRdb shows in-frame clones only, minus some. Altogether under 75,000 clones are present, more than 60% being singletons, with the ten largest covering roughly 6%. Sequenced material: peripheral blood. Receptor source: a woman in her 70s with acute or convalescent COVID-19.

The rearrangement links TRBV5-5 to TRBJ1-6, with D perhaps TRBD1 (6 bases). The germline V gene encodes CDR1 SGHKS and CDR2 YYEKEE (reference sequence). Trimming shortened V by 4 bases and J by 5 bases, and 13 bases separated the two germline ends. This CDR3 has 15 amino acids. The CDR3 loop is CASSPRTADNSPLHF. In DNA, the CDR3 is TGTGCCAGCAGCCCCCGGACAGCGGATAATTCACCCCTCCACTTT.

The chain recombines TRBV11-3 with TRBJ1-1, with 12 bases identical to TRBD1. V lost 5 bases, J lost 3 bases, and 13 bases stayed unmatched. There are 18 residues in the CDR3. The germline CDR1 and CDR2 sequences are SGHNT and YENEEA. CDR3: CASSPSGQGAFRDTEAFF. The DNA for the CDR3 is TGTGCCAGCAGCCCGTCGGGACAGGGGGCTTTTAGGGACACTGAAGCTTTCTTT.

This chain links TRBV29-1 with TRBJ2-3; 7 bases are a match to TRBD2. This CDR3 region has 16 residues. Germline V gene data show CDR1 as SQVTM and CDR2 as ANQGSEA. J gave up 2 bases and V 0 bases, and 8 bases lay outside the gene matches. The CDR3 sequence is CSVEDRERGNTDTQYF. CDR3 bases: TGCAGCGTTGAAGATCGGGAGCGGGGAAACACAGATACGCAGTATTTT.

DNA of the CDR3: TGTGCCAGCAGCTTAACAACAGGGGTCGGGGCCAACGTCCTGACTTTC. As protein: CASSLTTGVGANVLTF. The rearrangement joins TRBV7-9 to TRBJ2-6; TRBD1 aligns across 7 bases. This CDR3 is 16 amino acids long. Germline lookup yields CDR1 SEHNR and CDR2 FQNEAQ (reference sequence). With V trimmed by 2 bases and J by 4 bases, 5 bases remained unmatched.

The CDR3 loop is CASSPGTGDYGYTF. In DNA, the CDR3 is TGCGCCAGCAGCCCTGGGACAGGGGATTATGGCTACACCTTC. The chain recombines TRBV5-1 with TRBJ1-2, with TRBD1 identical over 10 bases. The CDR3 contains 14 residues. Germline V gene data show CDR1 as SGHRS and CDR2 as YFSETQ. V lost 4 bases to trimming and J lost 5 bases; unmatched junction nucleotides: 5.

In this sample, this clone turned up once. This chain links TRBV28 with TRBJ1-2; 10 bases agree with TRBD1. Germline CDR1 reads MDHEN; CDR2 reads SYDVKM. V lost 8 bases and J lost 1; bases outside the gene matches: 7. The CDR3 contains 15 residues. The CDR3 coding sequence is TGTGCCAGCGGACCGGGACAGGGGTATAACTATGGCTACACCTTC. It is translated as CASGPGQGYNYGYTF.

The V gene is TRBV28, the J gene TRBJ2-3; tentatively, D is TRBD1 (6 bases). The CDR3 has 16 amino acids. Germline-derived CDR1 and CDR2 are MDHEN and SYDVKM. The V end was cut by 2 bases, the J end by 4 bases, with 16 bases between. The CDR3 DNA reads TGTGCCAGCAGTTTACCGGGGCAGGGGAACCCAGATACGCAGTATTTT. Residues: CASSLPGQGNPDTQYF.

The chain carries TRBV18 and TRBJ1-4; 7 bases line up with TRBD1. V shed 2 bases, J shed 5 bases, and the junction held 5 bases outside the gene matches. The CDR3 has 15 residues. The germline gives CDR1 KGHSH, CDR2 LQKENI. The CDR3 spells CASSPIGGGNEKLFF. The CDR3 DNA reads TGTGCCAGCTCACCAATTGGAGGGGGCAATGAAAAACTGTTTTTT.

The chain couples TRBV6-5 to TRBJ1-2, with a possible D match to TRBD1 (5 bases). This CDR3 has 11 residues. Trimming left V 8 bases short and J 5 bases short, with 9 bases between. In germline, CDR1 is MNHEY, CDR2 SVGAGI. Here the CDR3 reads CASAGRYGYTF. In DNA, the CDR3 is TGTGCCAGCGCAGGGAGGTATGGCTACACCTTC.

The CDR3 DNA is TGTGCCAGCAGTGACCCAGGGATATCTGATGGCTACACCTTC. It is translated as CASSDPGISDGYTF. This rearrangement joins TRBV2 to TRBJ1-2; D is possibly TRBD1 (5 bases). The V gene lost 3 bases and the J gene lost 6 bases, with 14 bases spanning the gap. This CDR3 comprises 14 residues. Germline CDR1 is SNHLY and CDR2 is FYNNEI.

The V call is TRBV2, the J call TRBJ1-5, with D maybe TRBD1 (5 bases). V was cut by 4 bases and J by 5 bases, with 9 bases left in between. Per germline, CDR1 SNHLY and CDR2 FYNNEI. CDR3 length: 13 amino acids. CDR3 protein: CASSVDRDQPQHF. In DNA, the CDR3 is TGTGCCAGCAGTGTAGACAGAGATCAGCCCCAGCATTTT.